This T cell receptor (beta chain) was observed in a study of neurological immune-mediated disorders. This clonotype was counted many times. Its specificity is not known. Whole-study findings and limits: No sharing of CDR3 amino acid sequences was observed among expanded clones across subjects, suggesting private repertoires in all groups.

One entry per CDR3 protein, called by TCRdb with MiXCR from the 5' RACE reads. Among some 28,000 distinct CDR3 sequences listed, around 12% were seen once. The CDR3 length is 15 residues. Unmatched junction bases numbered 7, after V lost 3 bases and J lost 6 bases. Germline CDR1 is SGHTA and CDR2 is FQGNSA. Material for sequencing was PBMCs. This TCR was recovered from a man aged 55 to 70 in good health. This chain links TRBV7-2 with TRBJ2-2, with 7 bases identical to TRBD1. The CDR3 protein is CASSLDRSRSGELFF. In DNA, the CDR3 is TGTGCCAGCAGCTTGGACAGGAGCCGCTCCGGGGAGCTGTTTTTT.